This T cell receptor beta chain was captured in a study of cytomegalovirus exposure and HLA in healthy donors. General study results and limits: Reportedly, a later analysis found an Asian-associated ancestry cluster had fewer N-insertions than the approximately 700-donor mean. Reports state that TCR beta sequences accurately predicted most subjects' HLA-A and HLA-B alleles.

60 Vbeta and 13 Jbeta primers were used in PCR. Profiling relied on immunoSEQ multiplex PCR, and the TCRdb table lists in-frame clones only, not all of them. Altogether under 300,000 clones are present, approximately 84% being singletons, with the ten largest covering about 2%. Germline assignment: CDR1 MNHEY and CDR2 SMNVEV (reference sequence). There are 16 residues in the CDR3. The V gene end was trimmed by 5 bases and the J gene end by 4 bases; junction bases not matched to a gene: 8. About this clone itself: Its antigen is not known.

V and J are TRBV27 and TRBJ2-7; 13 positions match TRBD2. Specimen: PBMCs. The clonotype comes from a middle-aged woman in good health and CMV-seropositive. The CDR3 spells CASSPGLAGAGYEQYF. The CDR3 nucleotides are TGTGCCAGCAGTCCAGGACTAGCGGGAGCCGGATACGAGCAGTACTTC.